One and the same sample provided the 18 T cell receptor beta chains below, sequenced in a study of cytomegalovirus exposure and HLA in healthy donors. The table came from immunoSEQ multiplex PCR; TCRdb's copy has only in-frame clones and leaves some out. The data contain around 250,000 clones, around 90% of them singletons. Material for sequencing was PBMCs. The receptors stem from a woman aged 18 to 35 in good health and CMV-seronegative.

This chain connects TRBV4-1 to TRBJ2-1, with 8 positions matching TRBD1. Germline CDR1 reads MGHRA; CDR2 reads YSYEKL. V lost 0 bases to trimming and J lost 8 bases; unmatched junction nucleotides: 9. This CDR3 contains 16 residues. The CDR3 reads CASSQEAGGGFDEQFF. CDR3 DNA: TGCGCCAGCAGCCAAGAGGCAGGGGGCGGATTCGATGAGCAGTTCTTC.

CDR3 DNA: TGTGCCAGCAGTGAATACCACAGCTTAAACTATGGCTACACCTTC. Its translation is CASSEYHSLNYGYTF. This chain connects TRBV6-1 to TRBJ1-2; D remains unclear. The CDR3 extends over 15 amino acids. CDR1 is MNHNS and CDR2 is SASEGT in the germline V gene. V lost 2 bases and J 2 bases, leaving 12 bases between the germline ends.

This sequence joins TRBV10-2 and TRBJ2-2; 9 bases line up with TRBD1. CDR1 WSHSY and CDR2 SAAADI come from the germline V gene. The J segment lost 2 bases and the V segment lost 0 bases, leaving 1 base of the junction unmatched. This CDR3 is 16 amino acids long. The CDR3 is CASSESGQGNTGELFF. DNA for the CDR3: TGCGCCAGCAGTGAGTCGGGACAGGGAAACACCGGGGAGCTGTTTTTT.

CDR3 sequence (DNA): TGTGCCAGCAGCTTGGACCCGGGAGTCAATCAGCCCCAGCATTTT. Protein: CASSLDPGVNQPQHF. The rearrangement uses TRBV7-6 and TRBJ1-5; no firm D call. With 3 bases removed from V and 3 bases from J, the gap between germline ends came to 12 bases. Germline assignment: CDR1 SGHVS and CDR2 FNYEAQ. The CDR3 loop spans 15 amino acids.

The V and J genes are TRBV28 and TRBJ2-5; possibly TRBD1 for D (6 bases). Germline V gene sequence: CDR1 MDHEN, CDR2 SYDVKM. Trimming cost V 5 bases and J 2 bases, with 9 bases left between them. This CDR3 has 13 amino acids. The CDR3 DNA is TGTGCCAGCAGTGTAGGACAGCAAGAGACCCAGTACTTC. It yields the protein CASSVGQQETQYF.

The rearrangement links TRBV27 to TRBJ2-1; 8 nucleotides agree with TRBD1. Germline V gene lookup returns CDR1 MNHEY and CDR2 SMNVEV (reference sequence). The CDR3 runs 13 residues. The trim removed 4 bases at V and 7 bases at J, leaving 3 bases unmatched. CDR3 region: CASSSDRDNEQFF. The CDR3 DNA follows: TGTGCCAGCAGTTCGGACAGGGATAATGAGCAGTTCTTC.

The chain combines TRBV2 with TRBJ2-1, with TRBD1 as a possible D gene (5 bases). CDR1 and CDR2 from the germline V gene are SNHLY and FYNNEI. The length of the CDR3 is 15 residues. Trimming pared 5 bases from V and 3 bases from J, leaving 14 bases between. The chain's CDR3 is CASSTDSAIYNEQFF. Here the CDR3 DNA reads TGTGCCAGCAGTACCGACAGCGCGATCTACAATGAGCAGTTCTTC.

This chain uses TRBV5-4 with TRBJ2-1, with D possibly matching TRBD1 (6 bases). In germline, CDR1 is SGHNT, CDR2 YYREEE (reference sequence). The CDR3 extends over 14 amino acids. Trimming stripped 3 bases from V and 8 bases from J, with 15 bases between. The CDR3 loop reads CASSSEQGFYEQFF. In DNA form, the CDR3 reads TGTGCCAGCAGCTCCGAACAGGGATTCTATGAGCAGTTCTTC. Full variable domain (missing parts from reference TRBV5-4 and TRBJ2-1): ETGVTQSPTHLIKTRGQQVTLRCSSQSGHNTVSWYQQALGQGPQFIFQYYREEENGRGNFPPRFSGLQFPNYSSELNVNALELDDSALYLCASSSEQGFYEQFFGPGTRLTVL.

V and J are TRBV19 and TRBJ1-2; 7 bases fit TRBD1. After removal of 2 bases from V and 0 bases from J, the junction contained 0 bases not matched to a gene. Germline V gene sequence: CDR1 LNHDA, CDR2 SQIVND (reference sequence). The CDR3 runs to 14 residues. The CDR3 DNA sequence: TGTGCCAGTAGTATAACAGGGGCTAACTATGGCTACACCTTC. Translation gives CASSITGANYGYTF.

The chain combines TRBV4-1 with TRBJ2-1; 10 nucleotides match TRBD1. Germline V gene lookup returns CDR1 MGHRA and CDR2 YSYEKL. This CDR3 is 15 amino acids long. With V trimmed by 5 bases and J by 7 bases, 8 bases remained unmatched. CDR3 in amino acids: CASSKPGQGRNEQFF. CDR3 bases: TGCGCCAGCAGCAAACCGGGACAGGGGAGAAATGAGCAGTTCTTC.

Remarks on this clone: Other DNA sequences of this sample code for an identical CDR3. The genes are TRBV5-1 and TRBJ1-4; TRBD1 is a possible D gene (5 bases). This CDR3 spans 15 amino acids. The germline gives CDR1 SGHRS, CDR2 YFSETQ. With 0 bases removed from V and 3 bases from J, the gap between germline ends came to 9 bases. DNA for the CDR3: TGCGCCAGCAGCTTGGCCGGGACTGCTAATGAAAAACTGTTTTTT. It yields the protein CASSLAGTANEKLFF.

The chain employs TRBV11-2 and TRBJ1-1; D is uncertain. Trimming stripped 2 bases from V and 1 base from J, with 5 bases between. This CDR3 contains 13 residues. In germline, CDR1 is SGHAT, CDR2 FQNNGV. CDR3 loop: CASSLRENTEAFF. For the CDR3, the DNA is TGTGCCAGCAGCTTACGGGAGAACACTGAAGCTTTCTTT.

V is TRBV28 and J is TRBJ2-1, with a possible D match to TRBD2 (6 bases). Trimming cost V 2 bases and J 6 bases, with 11 bases left between them. The CDR3 is made up of 14 amino acids. The germline CDR1 and CDR2 sequences are MDHEN and SYDVKM. In DNA, the CDR3 is TGTGCCAGCAGTTTAGGAGGGCTACGCAATGAGCAGTTCTTC. Residues: CASSLGGLRNEQFF.

This chain uses TRBV7-8 with TRBJ2-7; 7 nucleotides line up with TRBD1. V gave up 5 bases and J gave up 1 base; unmatched junction bases: 8. The CDR3 consists of 15 residues. Germline V gene sequence: CDR1 SGHVS, CDR2 FQNEAQ. The CDR3 loop is CASSRYWGQSYEQYV. The CDR3 bases are TGTGCCAGCAGCCGCTATTGGGGACAGTCCTACGAGCAGTACGTC.

This chain uses TRBV12-5 with TRBJ2-1; 8 nucleotides agree with TRBD2. CDR3 length equals 15 residues. The germline V gene has CDR1 LGHNT and CDR2 FRNRAP. V shed 6 bases, J shed 0 bases, and the junction held 4 bases outside the gene matches. The CDR3 loop reads CASGGGGNSYNEQFF. The CDR3 DNA is TGTGCTAGTGGCGGGGGGGGCAACTCCTACAATGAGCAGTTCTTC.

The V call is TRBV19, the J call TRBJ2-7, with 8 bases matching TRBD2. The CDR3 consists of 16 residues. The V and J ends lost 6 bases and 5 bases, in that order; junction bases with no gene match: 15. Germline CDR1 reads LNHDA; CDR2 reads SQIVND (reference sequence). The DNA of the CDR3 is TGTGCCAGTAGCCGACTAGGTGTTAGCGGGACTAACGAGCAGTACTTC. It specifies CASSRLGVSGTNEQYF.

This chain connects TRBV2 to TRBJ1-1, with D hard to call. The CDR3 spans 13 residues. Germline V gene lookup returns CDR1 SNHLY and CDR2 FYNNEI. V lost 4 bases and J 4 bases, leaving 10 bases between the germline ends. As DNA, the CDR3 is TGTGCCAGCAGTGGGGAGGCTAGCACTGAAGCTTTCTTT. It is translated as CASSGEASTEAFF. Full variable domain (outside the CDR3, taken from reference TRBV2 and TRBJ1-1): EPEVTQTPSHQVTQMGQEVILRCVPISNHLYFYWYRQILGQKVEFLVSFYNNEISEKSEIFDDQFSVERPDGSNFTLKIRSTKLEDSAMYFCASSGEASTEAFFGQGTRLTVV.

V is TRBV6-1 and J is TRBJ2-7; TRBD2 might be the D (5 bases). The CDR3 is 20 residues long. Between the trimmed V and J ends, which lost 4 bases and 2 bases, there was a span of 30 bases. CDR1 is MNHNS, CDR2 SASEGT, per germline. CDR3 DNA sequence: TGTGCCAGCAGTGCCTCCCCGACATACCGAATAGCGATACTGGCCTACGAGCAGTACGTC. This gives the protein CASSASPTYRIAILAYEQYV.